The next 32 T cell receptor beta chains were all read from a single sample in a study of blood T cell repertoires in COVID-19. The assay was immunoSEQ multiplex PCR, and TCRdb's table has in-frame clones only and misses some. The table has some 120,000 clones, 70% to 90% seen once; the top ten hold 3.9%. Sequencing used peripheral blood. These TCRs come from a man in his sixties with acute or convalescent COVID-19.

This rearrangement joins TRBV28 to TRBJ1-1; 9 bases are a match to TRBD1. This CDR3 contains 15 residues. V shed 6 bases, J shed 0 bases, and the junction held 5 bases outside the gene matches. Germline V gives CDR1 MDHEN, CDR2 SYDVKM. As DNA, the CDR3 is TGTGCCAGCAGCTTACAGGGGGCCCTGAACACTGAAGCTTTCTTT. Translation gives CASSLQGALNTEAFF. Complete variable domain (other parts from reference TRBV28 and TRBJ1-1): DVKVTQSSRYLVKRTGEKVFLECVQDMDHENMFWYRQDPGLGLRLIYFSYDVKMKEKGDIPEGYSVSREKKERFSLILESASTNQTSMYLCASSLQGALNTEAFFGQGTRLTVV.

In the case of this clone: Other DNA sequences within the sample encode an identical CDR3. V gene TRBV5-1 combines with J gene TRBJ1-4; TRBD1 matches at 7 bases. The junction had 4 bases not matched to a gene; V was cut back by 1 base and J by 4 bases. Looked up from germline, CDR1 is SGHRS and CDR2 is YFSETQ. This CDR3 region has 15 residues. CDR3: CASSLSGTVNEKLFF. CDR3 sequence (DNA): TGCGCCAGCAGCTTGTCCGGGACAGTTAATGAAAAACTGTTTTTT.

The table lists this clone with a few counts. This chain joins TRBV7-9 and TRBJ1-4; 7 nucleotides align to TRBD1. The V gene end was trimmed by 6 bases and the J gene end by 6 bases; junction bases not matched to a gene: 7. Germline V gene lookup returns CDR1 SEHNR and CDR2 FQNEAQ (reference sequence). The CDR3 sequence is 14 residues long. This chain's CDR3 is CASSFGTAHEKLFF. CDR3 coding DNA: TGTGCCAGCAGTTTCGGGACAGCTCATGAAAAACTGTTTTTT. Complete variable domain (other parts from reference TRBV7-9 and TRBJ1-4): DTGVSQNPRHKITKRGQNVTFRCDPISEHNRLYWYRQTLGQGPEFLTYFQNEAQLEKSRLLSDRFSAERPKGSFSTLEIQRTEQGDSAMYLCASSFGTAHEKLFFGSGTQLSVL.

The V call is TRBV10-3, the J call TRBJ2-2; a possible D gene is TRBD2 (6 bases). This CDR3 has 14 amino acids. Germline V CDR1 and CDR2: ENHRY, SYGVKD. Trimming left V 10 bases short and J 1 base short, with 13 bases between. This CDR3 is CASGGSGNTGELFF. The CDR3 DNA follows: TGTGCCAGCGGAGGGAGCGGGAACACCGGGGAGCTGTTTTTT.

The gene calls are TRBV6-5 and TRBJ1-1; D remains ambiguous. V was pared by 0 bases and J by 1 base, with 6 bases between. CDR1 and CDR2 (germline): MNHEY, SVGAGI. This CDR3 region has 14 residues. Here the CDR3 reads CASSYSGRNTEAFF. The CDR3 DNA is TGTGCCAGCAGTTACTCGGGCAGGAACACTGAAGCTTTCTTT.

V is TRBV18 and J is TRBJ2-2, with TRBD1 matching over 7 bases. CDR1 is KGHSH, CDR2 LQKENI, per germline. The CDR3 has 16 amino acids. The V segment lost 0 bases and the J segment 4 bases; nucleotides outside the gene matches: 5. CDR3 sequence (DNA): TGTGCCAGCTCACCACCTTCGACAGGGTCCACCGGGGAGCTGTTTTTT. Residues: CASSPPSTGSTGELFF.

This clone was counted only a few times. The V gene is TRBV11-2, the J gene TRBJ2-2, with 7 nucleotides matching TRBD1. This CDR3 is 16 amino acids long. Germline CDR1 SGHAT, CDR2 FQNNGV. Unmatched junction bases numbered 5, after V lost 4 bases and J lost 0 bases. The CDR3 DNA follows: TGTGCCAGCAGCTCTTGGCAGGGGGCGAACACCGGGGAGCTGTTTTTT. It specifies CASSSWQGANTGELFF.

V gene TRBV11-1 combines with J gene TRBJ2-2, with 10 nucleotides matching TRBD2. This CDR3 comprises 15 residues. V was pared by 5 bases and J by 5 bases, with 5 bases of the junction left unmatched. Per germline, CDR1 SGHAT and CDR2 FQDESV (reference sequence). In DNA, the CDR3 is TGTGCCAGCAGCCCCTGGACTAGCGGAACCGGGGAGCTGTTTTTT. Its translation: CASSPWTSGTGELFF. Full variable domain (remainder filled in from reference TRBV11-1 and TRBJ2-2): EAEVAQSPRYKITEKSQAVAFWCDPISGHATLYWYRQILGQGPELLVQFQDESVVDDSQLPKDRFSAERLKGVDSTLKIQPAELGDSAMYLCASSPWTSGTGELFFGEGSRLTVL.

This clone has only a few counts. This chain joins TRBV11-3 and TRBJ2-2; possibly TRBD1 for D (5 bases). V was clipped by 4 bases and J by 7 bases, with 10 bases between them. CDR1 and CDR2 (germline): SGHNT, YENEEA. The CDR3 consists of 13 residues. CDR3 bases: TGTGCCAGCAGCTCAGGGCCTGGCGGGGAGCTGTTTTTT. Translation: CASSSGPGGELFF.

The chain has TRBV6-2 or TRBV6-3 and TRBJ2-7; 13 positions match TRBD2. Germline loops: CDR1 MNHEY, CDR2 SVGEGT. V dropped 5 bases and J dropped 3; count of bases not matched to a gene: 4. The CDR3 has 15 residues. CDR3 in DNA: TGTGCCAGCAGTCCCCGGACTAGCGGGGGCTACGAGCAGTACTTC. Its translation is CASSPRTSGGYEQYF.

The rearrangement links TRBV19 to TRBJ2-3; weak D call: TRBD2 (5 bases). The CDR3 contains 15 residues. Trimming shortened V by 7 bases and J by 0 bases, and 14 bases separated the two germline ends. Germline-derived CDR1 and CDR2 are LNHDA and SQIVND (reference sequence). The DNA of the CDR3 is TGTGCCAGTACCCCGGGGAAACCTAGCACAGATACGCAGTATTTT. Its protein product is CASTPGKPSTDTQYF.

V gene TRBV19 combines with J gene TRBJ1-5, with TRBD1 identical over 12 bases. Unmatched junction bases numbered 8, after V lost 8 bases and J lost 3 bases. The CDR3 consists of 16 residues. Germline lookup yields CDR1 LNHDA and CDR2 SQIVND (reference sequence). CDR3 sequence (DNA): TGTGCCAGTTGGGGGGGACAGGGGGCCTACAATCAGCCCCAGCATTTT. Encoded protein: CASWGGQGAYNQPQHF. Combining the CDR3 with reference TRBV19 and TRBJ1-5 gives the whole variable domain DGGITQSPKYLFRKEGQNVTLSCEQNLNHDAMYWYRQDPGQGLRLIYYSQIVNDFQKGDIAEGYSVSREKKESFPLTVTSAQKNPTAFYLCASWGGQGAYNQPQHFGDGTRLSIL.

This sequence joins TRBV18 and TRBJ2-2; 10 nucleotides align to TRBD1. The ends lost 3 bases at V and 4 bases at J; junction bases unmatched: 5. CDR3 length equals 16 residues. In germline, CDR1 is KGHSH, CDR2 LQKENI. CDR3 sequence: CASSPSGQGSTGELFF. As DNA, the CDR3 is TGTGCCAGCTCACCGTCGGGACAGGGGAGCACCGGGGAGCTGTTTTTT.

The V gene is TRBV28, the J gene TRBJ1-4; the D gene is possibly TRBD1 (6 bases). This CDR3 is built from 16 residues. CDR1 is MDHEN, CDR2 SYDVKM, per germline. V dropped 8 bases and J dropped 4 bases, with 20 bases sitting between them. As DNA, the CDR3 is TGTGCCAGCTCAGATAGGGGGAGCGGCGTTAATGAAAAACTGTTTTTT. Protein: CASSDRGSGVNEKLFF.

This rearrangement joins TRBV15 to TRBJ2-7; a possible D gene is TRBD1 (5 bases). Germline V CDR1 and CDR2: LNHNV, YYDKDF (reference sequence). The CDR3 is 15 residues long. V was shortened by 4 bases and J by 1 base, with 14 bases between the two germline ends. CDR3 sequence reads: CATSKDTGLSYEQYF. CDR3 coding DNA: TGTGCCACCAGCAAAGATACAGGCCTTTCCTACGAGCAGTACTTC.

The CDR3 reads CASSLESRNYGYTF. CDR3 DNA: TGTGCCAGCAGCTTAGAGTCCCGGAACTATGGCTACACCTTC. The chain links TRBV11-2 to TRBJ1-2, with D hard to call. V was trimmed by 0 bases and J by 2 bases, leaving 7 bases between them. The germline V gene encodes CDR1 SGHAT and CDR2 FQNNGV. The CDR3 sequence is 14 residues long.

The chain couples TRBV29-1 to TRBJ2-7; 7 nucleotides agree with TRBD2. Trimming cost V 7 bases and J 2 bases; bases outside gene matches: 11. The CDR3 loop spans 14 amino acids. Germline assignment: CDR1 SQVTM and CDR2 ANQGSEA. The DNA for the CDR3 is TGCAGCGCCCGGGGAGGGGACCTGACCTACGAGCAGTACTTC. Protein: CSARGGDLTYEQYF.

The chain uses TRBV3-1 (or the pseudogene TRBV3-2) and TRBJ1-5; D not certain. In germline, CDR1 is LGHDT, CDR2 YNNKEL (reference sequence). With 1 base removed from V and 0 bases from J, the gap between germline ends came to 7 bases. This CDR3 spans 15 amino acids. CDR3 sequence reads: CASSQGVDSNQPQHF. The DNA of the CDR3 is TGTGCCAGCAGCCAAGGAGTTGATAGCAATCAGCCCCAGCATTTT.

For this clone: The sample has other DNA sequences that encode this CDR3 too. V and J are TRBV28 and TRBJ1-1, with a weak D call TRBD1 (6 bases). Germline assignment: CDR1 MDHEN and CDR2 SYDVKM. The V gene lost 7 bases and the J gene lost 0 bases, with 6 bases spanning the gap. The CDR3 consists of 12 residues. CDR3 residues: CASKGVNTEAFF. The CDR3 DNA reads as TGTGCCAGCAAGGGGGTGAACACTGAAGCTTTCTTT.

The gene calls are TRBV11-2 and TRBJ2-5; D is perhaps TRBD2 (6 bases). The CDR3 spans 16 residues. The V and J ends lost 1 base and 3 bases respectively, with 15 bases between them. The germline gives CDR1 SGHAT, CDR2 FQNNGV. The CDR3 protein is CASSLVLAGLEETQYF. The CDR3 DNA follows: TGTGCCAGCAGCTTAGTCCTGGCGGGACTGGAAGAGACCCAGTACTTC.

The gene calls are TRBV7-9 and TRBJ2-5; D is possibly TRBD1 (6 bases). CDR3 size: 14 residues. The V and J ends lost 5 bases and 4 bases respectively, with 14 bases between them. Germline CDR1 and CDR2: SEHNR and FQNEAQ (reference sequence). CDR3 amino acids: CASSSQQGAETQYF. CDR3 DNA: TGTGCCAGCAGCAGCCAACAGGGCGCAGAGACCCAGTACTTC.

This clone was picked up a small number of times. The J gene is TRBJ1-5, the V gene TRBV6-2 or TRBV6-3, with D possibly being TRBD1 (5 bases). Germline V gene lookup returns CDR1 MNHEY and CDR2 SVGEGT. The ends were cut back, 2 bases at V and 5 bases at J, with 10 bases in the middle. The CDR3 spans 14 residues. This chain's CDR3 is CASSYPGIYQPQHF. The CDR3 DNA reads TGTGCCAGCAGTTACCCAGGGATCTATCAGCCCCAGCATTTT.

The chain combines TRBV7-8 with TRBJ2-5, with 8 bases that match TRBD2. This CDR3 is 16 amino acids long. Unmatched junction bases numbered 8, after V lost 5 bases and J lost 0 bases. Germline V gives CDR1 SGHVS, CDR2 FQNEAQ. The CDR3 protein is CASSPTIAGNQETQYF. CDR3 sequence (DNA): TGTGCCAGCAGCCCGACTATAGCGGGAAACCAAGAGACCCAGTACTTC.

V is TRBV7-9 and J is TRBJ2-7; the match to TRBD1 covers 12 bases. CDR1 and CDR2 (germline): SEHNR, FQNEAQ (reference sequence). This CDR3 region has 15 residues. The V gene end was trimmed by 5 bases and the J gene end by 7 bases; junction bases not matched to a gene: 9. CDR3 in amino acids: CASSVGGQGAGEQYF. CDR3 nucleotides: TGTGCCAGCAGCGTAGGGGGACAGGGGGCAGGGGAGCAGTACTTC.

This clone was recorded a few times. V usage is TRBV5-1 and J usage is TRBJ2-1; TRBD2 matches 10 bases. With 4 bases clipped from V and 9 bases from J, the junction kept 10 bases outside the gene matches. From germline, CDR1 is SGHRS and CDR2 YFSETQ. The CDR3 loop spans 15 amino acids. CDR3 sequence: CASSPPTSGMPEQFF. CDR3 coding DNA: TGCGCCAGCAGCCCCCCCACTAGCGGGATGCCTGAGCAGTTCTTC.

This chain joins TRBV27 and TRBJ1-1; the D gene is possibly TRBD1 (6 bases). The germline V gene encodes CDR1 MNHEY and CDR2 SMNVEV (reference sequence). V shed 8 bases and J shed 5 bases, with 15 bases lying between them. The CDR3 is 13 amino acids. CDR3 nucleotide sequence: TGTGCCAGCCAGGGAGGGGGAGGTACTGAAGCTTTCTTT. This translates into CASQGGGGTEAFF.

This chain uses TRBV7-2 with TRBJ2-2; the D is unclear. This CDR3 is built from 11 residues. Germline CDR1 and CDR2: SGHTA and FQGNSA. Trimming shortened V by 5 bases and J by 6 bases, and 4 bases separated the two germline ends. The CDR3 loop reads CASSRAGELFF. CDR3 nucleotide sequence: TGTGCCAGCAGCCGCGCCGGGGAGCTGTTTTTT.

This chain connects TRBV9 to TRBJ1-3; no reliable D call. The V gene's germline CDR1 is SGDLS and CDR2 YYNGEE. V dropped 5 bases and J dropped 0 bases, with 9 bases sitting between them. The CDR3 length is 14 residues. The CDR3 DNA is TGTGCCAGCAGTTCGGGTCCCTCTGGAAACACCATATATTTT. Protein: CASSSGPSGNTIYF.

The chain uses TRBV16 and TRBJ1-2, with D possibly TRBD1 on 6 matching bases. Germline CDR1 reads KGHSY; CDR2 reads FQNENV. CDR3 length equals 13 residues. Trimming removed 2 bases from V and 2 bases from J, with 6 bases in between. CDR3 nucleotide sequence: TGTGCCAGCAGCCAAGGGGGCAACTATGGCTACACCTTC. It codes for CASSQGGNYGYTF.

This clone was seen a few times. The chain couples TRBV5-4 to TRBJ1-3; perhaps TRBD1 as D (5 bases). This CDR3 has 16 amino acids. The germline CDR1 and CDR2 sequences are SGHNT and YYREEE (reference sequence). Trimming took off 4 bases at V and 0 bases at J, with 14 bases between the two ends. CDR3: CASSLDRESSGNTIYF. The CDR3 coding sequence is TGTGCCAGCAGCCTCGACAGAGAAAGCTCTGGAAACACCATATATTTT.

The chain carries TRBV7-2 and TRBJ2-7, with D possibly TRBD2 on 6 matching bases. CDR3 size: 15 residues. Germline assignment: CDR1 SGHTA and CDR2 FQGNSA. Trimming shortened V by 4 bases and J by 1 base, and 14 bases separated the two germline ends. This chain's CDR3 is CASSSGVGGSYEQYF. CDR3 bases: TGTGCCAGCAGCTCCGGGGTGGGGGGATCCTACGAGCAGTACTTC.

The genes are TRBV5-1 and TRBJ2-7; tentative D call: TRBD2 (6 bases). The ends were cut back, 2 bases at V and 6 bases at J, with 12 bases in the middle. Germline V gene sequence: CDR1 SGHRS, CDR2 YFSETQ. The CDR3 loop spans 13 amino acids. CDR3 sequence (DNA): TGCGCCAGCAGCTTAGGAGGGTTTGCCGAGCAGTACTTC. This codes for CASSLGGFAEQYF.